Following are 21 T cell receptor beta chains from one sample sequenced in a study of graft-versus-host responses after intestinal transplantation. Produced via immunoSEQ multiplex PCR; TCRdb's table is partial and in-frame only. The table shows under 20,000 clones, with about nine tenths occurring only once. The starting material was PBMCs, obtained around 350 days after transplant. The source is a human patient who received an intestinal transplant, so some T cells may come from the graft donor.

The rearrangement links TRBV5-4 to TRBJ2-7, with a tentative D call TRBD2 (6 bases). This CDR3 has 14 residues. Germline lookup yields CDR1 SGHNT and CDR2 YYREEE (reference sequence). Trimming stripped 2 bases from V and 4 bases from J, with 13 bases between. The DNA of the CDR3 is TGTGCCAGCAGCTTATTTGGAGGGAATTACGAGCAGTACTTC. It encodes CASSLFGGNYEQYF.

The chain carries TRBV10-3 and TRBJ1-2; 10 nucleotides match TRBD1. Germline V lookup: CDR1 ENHRY, CDR2 SYGVKD. The CDR3 runs 15 residues. J gave up 7 bases and V 11 bases, and 16 bases lay outside the gene matches. CDR3 residues: CASAPTGGGGAGYTF. CDR3 nucleotides: TGTGCCTCCGCCCCGACAGGGGGCGGGGGGGCTGGCTACACCTTC.

V and J are TRBV6-1 and TRBJ2-1; D not certain. This CDR3 is built from 15 residues. Trimming pared 1 base from V and 4 bases from J, leaving 11 bases between. Germline CDR1 reads MNHNS; CDR2 reads SASEGT. CDR3 loop: CASSEGPTPYNEQFF. The CDR3 coding sequence is TGTGCCAGCAGTGAAGGCCCGACACCATACAATGAGCAGTTCTTC.

The chain links TRBV6-5 to TRBJ1-6, with 10 nucleotides matching TRBD1. V was pared by 5 bases and J by 9 bases, with 7 bases of the junction left unmatched. The CDR3 is 15 amino acids. Germline values: CDR1 MNHEY, CDR2 SVGAGI. CDR3 residues: CASSTGTGESSPLHF. In DNA form, the CDR3 reads TGTGCCAGCAGTACCGGGACAGGGGAAAGTTCACCCCTCCACTTT.

The chain combines TRBV28 with TRBJ1-4; D remains ambiguous. Germline CDR1 reads MDHEN; CDR2 reads SYDVKM. The length of the CDR3 is 12 residues. Between the trimmed V and J ends, which lost 2 bases and 4 bases, there was a span of 2 bases. CDR3 protein: CASSLRNEKLFF. The CDR3 DNA reads TGTGCCAGCAGTTTACGTAATGAAAAACTGTTTTTT.

The rearrangement links TRBV5-6 to TRBJ2-5; 13 nucleotides line up with TRBD2. The CDR3 contains 15 residues. V shed 6 bases and J 4 bases; nucleotides not matched to a gene: 6. Germline CDR1 is SGHDT and CDR2 is YYEEEE. The CDR3 region is CASTRRLAGGETQYF. The CDR3 DNA reads as TGTGCCAGCACTCGGAGACTAGCGGGGGGAGAGACCCAGTACTTC.

CDR3 nucleotide sequence: TGTGCCAGCATGAGGGGAACTAATGAAAAACTGTTTTTT. It is translated as CASMRGTNEKLFF. The gene calls are TRBV7-2 and TRBJ1-4; D may be TRBD1 (5 bases). V was trimmed by 7 bases and J by 1 base, leaving 7 bases between them. This CDR3 is 13 amino acids long. Germline lookup yields CDR1 SGHTA and CDR2 FQGNSA.

The chain couples TRBV4-1 to TRBJ1-2; D gene ambiguous. The V gene's germline CDR1 is MGHRA and CDR2 YSYEKL. V dropped 0 bases and J dropped 4 bases, with 15 bases sitting between them. The CDR3 length is 16 residues. The CDR3 coding sequence is TGCGCCAGCAGCCAAGATGTGGGTAGTGCCGGCTATGGCTACACCTTC. This encodes CASSQDVGSAGYGYTF.

The chain uses TRBV2 and TRBJ2-3; 9 nucleotides align to TRBD2. This CDR3 spans 15 amino acids. Germline trimming cut 4 bases from V and 5 bases from J; bases unmatched to any gene: 7. Germline CDR1 is SNHLY and CDR2 is FYNNEI. The CDR3 protein is CASSALAGGLDTQYF. DNA for the CDR3: TGTGCCAGCAGTGCTCTCGCGGGGGGGCTAGATACGCAGTATTTT.

As regards this clone: The sample has other DNA sequences that encode this CDR3 too. This rearrangement joins TRBV5-1 to TRBJ2-7; perhaps TRBD2 as D (6 bases). CDR1 is SGHRS, CDR2 YFSETQ, per germline. V lost 2 bases and J 2 bases, leaving 14 bases between the germline ends. This CDR3 region has 15 residues. The CDR3 spells CASSFNGRGTYEQYF. Here the CDR3 DNA reads TGCGCCAGCAGCTTTAACGGTCGGGGGACCTACGAGCAGTACTTC.

This CDR3 is CASTLHPRYRLFRGGTEAFF. The CDR3 region has the DNA TGCGCCAGCACCCTCCACCCCCGATACAGGCTTTTTAGAGGGGGCACTGAAGCTTTCTTT. V usage is TRBV5-1 and J usage is TRBJ1-1, with a tentative D call TRBD1 (6 bases). Germline loops: CDR1 SGHRS, CDR2 YFSETQ. The CDR3 is 20 amino acids. The germline V and J ends were trimmed by 6 bases and 4 bases, with 34 bases remaining between them.

The CDR3 nucleotides are TGTGCCAGCAAGGAGAAACTAGCGCCACCCTACGAGCAGTACTTC. Protein sequence: CASKEKLAPPYEQYF. The chain is built from TRBV6-5 and TRBJ2-7, with 7 bases matching TRBD2. V shed 7 bases, J shed 2 bases, and the junction held 11 bases outside the gene matches. This CDR3 spans 15 amino acids. Germline V gives CDR1 MNHEY, CDR2 SVGAGI.

The rearrangement links TRBV7-8 to TRBJ1-5, with D tentatively TRBD1 (6 bases). CDR1 SGHVS and CDR2 FQNEAQ come from the germline V gene. V was shortened by 1 base and J by 9 bases, with 7 bases between the two germline ends. The CDR3 is made up of 12 amino acids. The CDR3 nucleotides are TGTGCCAGCAGCTTAGAGGGGGGGCCCCAGCATTTT. Its translation: CASSLEGGPQHF.

The chain employs TRBV28 and TRBJ2-7; D not certain. V lost 3 bases, J lost 0 bases, and 6 bases lay in between. The CDR3 totals 13 residues. Looked up from germline, CDR1 is MDHEN and CDR2 is SYDVKM. The CDR3 protein is CASSFSPSYEQYF. The CDR3 bases are TGTGCCAGCAGTTTTTCCCCCTCCTACGAGCAGTACTTC.

V is TRBV6-1 and J is TRBJ2-3; D is ambiguous. Germline lookup yields CDR1 MNHNS and CDR2 SASEGT. Trimming pared 5 bases from V and 2 bases from J, leaving 14 bases between. The CDR3 is 15 amino acids. CDR3 sequence (DNA): TGTGCCAGCAGTCCCCCGGCGCAGTCCACAGATACGCAGTATTTT. Translating it yields CASSPPAQSTDTQYF.

The chain combines TRBV6-1 with TRBJ2-3, with a tentative D call TRBD2 (6 bases). The germline gives CDR1 MNHNS, CDR2 SASEGT. The CDR3 is 15 residues long. V was cut by 6 bases and J by 4 bases, with 17 bases left in between. CDR3 protein: CASSSSGGTPDTQYF. CDR3 coding DNA: TGTGCCAGCAGCTCCTCTGGCGGGACCCCAGATACGCAGTATTTT.

The rearrangement links TRBV5-1 to TRBJ2-5; maybe TRBD2 (5 bases). CDR3 length: 14 residues. Germline V gives CDR1 SGHRS, CDR2 YFSETQ. Trimming left V 6 bases short and J 0 bases short, with 12 bases between. Here the CDR3 reads CASTRRAHQETQYF. CDR3 bases: TGCGCCAGCACCCGGCGGGCCCACCAAGAGACCCAGTACTTC.

This chain uses TRBV28 with TRBJ1-5, with TRBD1 matching over 8 bases. V dropped 7 bases and J dropped 1; count of bases not matched to a gene: 6. Per germline, CDR1 MDHEN and CDR2 SYDVKM. The length of the CDR3 is 15 residues. In nucleotides, the CDR3 is TGTGCCAGCATCGCCCGGACAGGGAGCAATCAGCCCCAGCATTTT. This codes for CASIARTGSNQPQHF.

The rearrangement joins TRBV4-1 to TRBJ1-4; D not certain. Germline values: CDR1 MGHRA, CDR2 YSYEKL. V lost 5 bases and J 0 bases, leaving 13 bases between the germline ends. This CDR3 is built from 16 residues. CDR3 sequence: CASSSGLIATNEKLFF. In DNA form, the CDR3 reads TGCGCCAGCAGCAGCGGGCTGATTGCAACTAATGAAAAACTGTTTTTT.

V gene TRBV7-9 combines with J gene TRBJ1-2; D is unresolved. Trimming took off 11 bases at V and 6 bases at J, with 19 bases between the two ends. Germline-derived CDR1 and CDR2 are SEHNR and FQNEAQ (reference sequence). This CDR3 has 13 residues. This CDR3 is CAGRRPALDGYTF. In DNA, the CDR3 is TGTGCCGGAAGACGCCCGGCATTAGATGGCTACACCTTC.

This chain uses TRBV6-1 with TRBJ1-5; 7 nucleotides match TRBD1. Germline V CDR1 and CDR2: MNHNS, SASEGT. CDR3 length: 13 amino acids. The trim removed 7 bases at V and 9 bases at J, leaving 9 bases unmatched. The CDR3 DNA reads TGTGCCAGCATGACGGGGAGGACAGGGCCCCAGCATTTT. It translates to CASMTGRTGPQHF.